This T cell receptor (beta chain) was retrieved from a study of cytomegalovirus exposure and HLA in healthy donors (dated by TCRdb to between 2016 and 2019). Background on the whole study: An earlier analysis of a few hundred of the donors reported approximately 280 Gb of sequence data and 95 million to 120 million unique TCR beta sequences obtained from about 179 million T cells. Roughly 300 gigabases of sequencing data and 70 million to 85 million unique TCR sequences were included in an early release covering roughly 700 HLA-typed donors. Of the roughly 420 genotyped donors, 75% to 85% were placed in the genetic ancestry cluster associated with self-reported Caucasian donors. The study aimed to test whether cataloging public T cell receptors could reveal signatures of past pathogen exposure. The study profiled the T cell repertoires of about 640 subjects by immunosequencing and related them to cytomegalovirus serostatus. A separate validation cohort of 100 to 150 different subjects was used in addition to the 666-subject first cohort. To predict cytomegalovirus infection status, the study brought together high-throughput TCR immunosequencing, statistical association of individual TCRs with disease status, and machine learning. To study patterns of TCR occurrence, a later analysis re-analyzed previously published TCR beta repertoires from 666 donors and added high-resolution HLA genotyping. Rather than drawing on any new phenotypic data, the later analysis identified candidate immune exposures from TCR beta sequences and the way those sequences occurred across donors. To decide whether each TCR beta V gene segment behaved as functional or pseudogenic, an earlier analysis of 587 of the donors relied on high-throughput TCR beta sequencing. Donor age, sex, ethnicity and CMV serostatus were compiled alongside the repertoire data. In a later genetic analysis, genome-wide SNP genotypes for about three fifths of the 666 donors were used, and that subset was treated as a discovery cohort. Every repertoire in the discovery cohort had been generated on one and the same sequencing platform. HLA typing included class I and class II loci at four-digit resolution. The number of typed donors differed by locus: about 620-640 for A, B, C, DRB1 and DQB1; 500 to 550 for DQA1; approximately 610 for DPA1; and about 450 for DPB1. Because of strong linkage in the cohort, roughly five DR-DQ haplotypes were treated as single units for association and clustering. Among 398 genotyped donors of the cohort, an average of around 250,000 unique TCR beta nucleotide sequences was sequenced per donor, of which roughly 18% were non-productive.

Paper-wide results and their limitations: The earlier analysis of approximately 560 of the donors excluded approximately 15 rarely observed V segments, including chromosome 9 orphons, because counts were too low. Because some donors lacked HLA typing at each locus, the association tests relied only on the typed subset. In an earlier analysis of approximately 590 of the donors, most TCR beta V segments appeared in productive rearrangements about 87% or about 30% of the time, broadly matching IMGT annotations. The authors suggested that the approach could potentially be extended to other disease states and immunological phenotypes. When HLA alleles, especially DR and DQ, strongly co-occurred, attributing TCR associations to individual alleles was difficult. According to a later analysis, TCR association rates differed among HLA loci, with DRB1 alleles showing the most associated TCRs and HLA-C alleles showing the fewest. In both the original and validation cohorts, the classifier was reported to diagnose cytomegalovirus status with high specificity and sensitivity. In a later genetic analysis, a missense DCLRE1C variant was associated with V-gene and J-gene trimming of TCR beta chains, and the association was replicated in an independent cohort. While some public TCRs were present in many individuals, most TCR sequences turned up only very rarely across donors. In this cohort, only TCR beta chains were sequenced, and detectable features were limited by the absence of alpha or paired-chain data. Because the 87-base-pair reads could not distinguish some IMGT-functional V segments, including TRBV6-2 and TRBV6-3, those segments were excluded. The sequencing pipeline was judged likely to have produced a cluster of highly shared sequence variants as a technical artifact. The presence/absence analyses assumed that sequencing depth was roughly uniform across donors, and that assumption may not be true. A few of the identified cytomegalovirus-associated TCR beta chains were confirmed in vitro to be specific for cytomegalovirus antigens. A further reported finding was that TCR beta sequences accurately predicted the HLA-A and HLA-B alleles for most subjects in the first cohort. According to a later genetic analysis, donors in an Asian-associated ancestry cluster had fewer N-insertions in productive TCRs than the roughly 700-donor mean. Linkage disequilibrium might explain the correlated functional status among segregating V segments, but an unknown experimental factor could not be excluded. In a later analysis, some 18,000 TCR beta sequences were associated with specific HLA alleles at a false discovery rate of 0.05. In a later analysis, HLA-associated TCR beta chains were found to be more clonally expanded and to have lower generation probabilities than equally common non-associated chains. According to a later analysis, parvovirus B19, influenza, CMV and Epstein-Barr virus appeared linked to several top co-occurrence clusters. Immune exposure information for the cohort was limited to CMV serostatus. In the study, about 150 TCR beta chains were listed as associated with cytomegalovirus. According to a later analysis, most CMV-associated TCR beta chains appeared to be HLA-restricted, and the HLA associations seemed to be driven largely by CMV exposure.

V lost 3 bases and J lost 1 base; the stretch between them is 18 bases long. Counted from cysteine to phenylalanine, this CDR3 has 18 amino acids. Only the CDR3 DNA stays, 54 bases, in frame from base 1. Per the germline V gene, LGHNA is the CDR1 and YSLEER is the CDR2. The library was built by means of the immunoSEQ multiplex PCR assay. A mixture of 60 forward primers for TCR Vbeta segments and 13 reverse primers for TCR Jbeta segments was used in the multiplex PCR. Amplification of the CDR3 region of rearranged TCR beta genes was performed with a multiplex PCR assay on genomic DNA. The Illumina HiSeq System was used to sequence the amplified TCR beta libraries as 87-base-pair reads. Turning to the authors' computational methods: A later analysis tallied 75 million to 95 million unique TCR beta chains across the 666 repertoires, and about 12 million of those chains were shared by two or more donors. Raw reads were error-corrected and collapsed into unique sequences by a nearest-neighbor algorithm in which closely related sequences were merged to remove PCR and sequencing errors. To assign V, D and J gene segments, CDR3 sequences were aligned to IMGT reference sequences. For a sequence to be retained, a match of at least six nucleotides to both a V gene segment and a J gene segment was required. Rearrangements were classified as productive when the CDR3 lacked stop codons and remained in frame with V and J, and all other rearrangements were classified as non-productive. Following IMGT convention, CDR3 was defined as the stretch from the second conserved V-encoded cysteine up to the conserved J-encoded phenylalanine. In an earlier analysis of 500 to 650 of the donors, sequences lacking an unambiguous match to a single V gene segment were excluded. In an earlier analysis of several hundred of the donors, V segments were called functional above 56.7% productive rearrangements and were called segregating when the between-donor standard deviation exceeded 5%. A statistical classification framework was built for diagnosing cytomegalovirus status from the catalog of TCR beta chain sequences. In a later analysis, TCR nucleotide sequences were compared against IMGT/GENE-DB human TR gene sequences so that V and J genes could be assigned. A later analysis assigned CDR3 sequences and most-parsimonious VDJ recombination scenarios with the TCRdist pipeline. In a later analysis, each TCR beta chain was defined by its CDR3 amino acid sequence together with its V-gene family, and reads without a unique V-gene family were excluded. To address suspected cross-contamination and a sequencing artifact, a later analysis removed under 600 highly shared, low-generation-probability nucleotide sequences. A later analysis calculated a clonal expansion index for each public chain from normalized within-repertoire ranks of inferred template counts. In a later analysis, generation probabilities were computed with a VDJ recombination model fitted to out-of-frame rearrangements, and the resulting probabilities were checked against IGoR. A later analysis scored TCR-TCR, TCR-HLA and TCR-CMV co-occurrence with hypergeometric tests, applying a repertoire-size bias correction to TCR pairs. False discovery rates were estimated in a later analysis by permuting HLA or CMV assignments 20 times. A later analysis grouped co-occurring TCRs with DBSCAN, adding TCRdist sequence similarity when clustering within HLA-allele-positive subsets. For co-occurrence clustering, repertoires with fewer than 30,000 or more than 120,000 public chains were excluded, along with five repertoires with anomalous nucleotide sharing. In TCRdb, the immuneACCESS table is reduced to in-frame sequences with V and J assigned. These tables do not hold every clone; where another copy was compared, an unresolved V gene accounts for under half, and the others remain unexplained. The DNA gave D and trimming, while V, J and clone size come from that table. The sample has roughly 90,000 clones on record, approximately 88% of them singletons. About 2% of the sample belongs to the ten largest clones.

The cohort comprised approximately 700 healthy bone marrow donors. All cohort members were sampled while nominally healthy, although unrecorded immune exposures were likely present. The donor tested CMV seronegative and was one of the 352 seronegative cohort members. A peripheral blood sample was provided by each donor, and peripheral blood mononuclear cells were used for TCR beta sequencing. Genomic DNA was extracted from the blood cell samples with the Qiagen DNeasy Blood Extraction Kit. Worth noting for this clone: The antigen it binds to is not known. Within one base of it there is no much larger clone, and no base qualities were kept.

The sample consisted of PBMCs. The chain was built from TRBV4-3 and TRBJ2-2; the D region possibly corresponds to TRBD2 (6 bases align). The sequence was obtained from a man younger than 35 in good health and CMV-seronegative. The CDR3: CASSQEEVTGLNTGELFF. The nucleotide sequence is TGCGCCAGCAGCCAGGAAGAGGTAACGGGACTGAACACCGGGGAGCTGTTTTTT.